One sample yielded the 27 T cell receptor beta chains listed below, sequenced in a study of blood T cells in healthy people across ages. A sample-barcoded 5' primer and a J-beta primer mix were used in a second PCR of about 7 to 12 cycles. TCRdb re-called the 5' RACE reads with MiXCR, one entry per CDR3 protein. The profile covers about 680,000 distinct CDR3 sequences, with about half appearing a single time and roughly 34% taken by the ten largest. Sequenced input: blood. These receptors all stem from a woman between 55 and 75 years old in good health.

This clonotype was observed a handful of times. The chain recombines TRBV4-3 with TRBJ2-1; 7 bases agree with TRBD1. CDR3 size: 15 residues. Germline V lookup: CDR1 LGHNA, CDR2 YSLEER. V dropped 2 bases and J dropped 8; count of bases not matched to a gene: 9. The chain's CDR3 is CASSQTSDRDDEQFF. In DNA, the CDR3 is TGCGCCAGCAGCCAAACCTCAGACAGGGACGATGAGCAGTTCTTC.

This chain links TRBV7-9 with TRBJ1-1; D ambiguous. The germline V gene has CDR1 SEHNR and CDR2 FQNEAQ (reference sequence). V was trimmed by 1 base and J by 1 base, leaving 10 bases between them. The CDR3 length is 15 residues. The CDR3: CASSLGGGPNTEAFF. In DNA, the CDR3 is TGTGCCAGCAGCTTAGGCGGAGGCCCGAACACTGAAGCTTTCTTT.

This clonotype occurred a few times. This chain links TRBV5-6 with TRBJ1-2; D unresolved. Trimming removed 4 bases at V and 1 base at J, with 8 bases between. The germline V gene has CDR1 SGHDT and CDR2 YYEEEE. This CDR3 comprises 13 residues. CDR3 coding DNA: TGTGCCAGCAGCCCAACAGATAACTATGGCTACACCTTC. Protein product: CASSPTDNYGYTF.

In this sample, this clonotype turned up a few times. The chain has TRBV20-1 and TRBJ1-6; possible D gene TRBD1, 5 bases. From germline, CDR1 is DFQATT and CDR2 SNEGSKA (reference sequence). The CDR3 length is 13 residues. V was clipped by 6 bases and J by 7 bases, with 13 bases between them. The CDR3 coding sequence is TGCAGTGCCAAGGGACGGAAGAATTCACCCCTCCACTTT. Translation gives CSAKGRKNSPLHF.

The chain employs TRBV3-1 and TRBJ2-6; no firm D call. The V gene lost 3 bases and the J gene lost 11 bases, with 8 bases spanning the gap. The germline V gene has CDR1 LGHDT and CDR2 YNNKEL (reference sequence). This CDR3 comprises 12 residues. CDR3 region: CASSHPDDVLTF. CDR3 nucleotide sequence: TGTGCCAGCAGCCACCCGGACGACGTCCTGACTTTC. Looking up the rest from reference TRBV3-1 and TRBJ2-6 gives the full variable domain: DTAVSQTPKYLVTQMGNDKSIKCEQNLGHDTMYWYKQDSKKFLKIMFSYNNKELIINETVPNRFSPKSPDKAHLNLHINSLELGDSAVYFCASSHPDDVLTFGAGSRLTVL.

The J gene is TRBJ1-2, the V gene TRBV5-1; TRBD1 is a possible D gene (6 bases). Per germline, CDR1 SGHRS and CDR2 YFSETQ. This CDR3 is built from 14 residues. V gave up 4 bases and J gave up 6 bases, with 16 bases separating them. CDR3 DNA sequence: TGCGCCAGCAGCGAGCAAAGGGGGGGAGATGGCTACACCTTC. Amino acids: CASSEQRGGDGYTF.

This clonotype has a single count. This chain connects TRBV18 to TRBJ2-1; 7 nucleotides agree with TRBD2. Germline trimming cut 4 bases from V and 3 bases from J; bases unmatched to any gene: 0. The CDR3 loop spans 13 amino acids. Looked up from germline, CDR1 is KGHSH and CDR2 is LQKENI. The chain's CDR3 is CASSREGYNEQFF. The DNA of the CDR3 is TGTGCCAGCTCACGGGAGGGCTACAATGAGCAGTTCTTC.

V usage is TRBV12-3 or TRBV12-4 and J usage is TRBJ2-5; D gene ambiguous. Deletions cut 2 bases from V and 11 bases from J, with 21 bases between. This CDR3 has 15 amino acids. The CDR3 protein is CASSLQMGSLKEQYF. DNA for the CDR3: TGTGCCAGCAGTTTACAGATGGGGTCCCTTAAGGAGCAGTACTTC.

This clonotype was found a few times. The genes are TRBV5-1 and TRBJ2-1, with D perhaps TRBD2 (6 bases). V was clipped by 4 bases and J by 8 bases, with 19 bases between them. Per the germline V gene, CDR1 is SGHRS and CDR2 is YFSETQ. The CDR3 runs to 15 residues. The CDR3 nucleotides are TGCGCCAGCAGCCTGGGGGTTGGGGAGCGGGATGAGCAGTTCTTC. Translating it yields CASSLGVGERDEQFF.

The chain links TRBV27 to TRBJ2-7; perhaps D is TRBD1 or TRBD2 (7 bases each). Germline V gene data show CDR1 as MNHEY and CDR2 as SMNVEV (reference sequence). Trimming took off 6 bases at V and 0 bases at J, with 15 bases between the two ends. This CDR3 is 15 amino acids long. The CDR3 DNA is TGTGCCAGCAGCGCCCGGGGGGACAGCTCCTACGAGCAGTACTTC. The encoded protein is CASSARGDSSYEQYF.

This clonotype was seen at least ten times. J is TRBJ2-3 and V is TRBV29-1; D not certain. This CDR3 has 12 residues. Germline V gives CDR1 SQVTM, CDR2 ANQGSEA. Trimming removed 8 bases from V and 6 bases from J, with 15 bases in between. The CDR3 nucleotides are TGCAGCATCGCAGACGGGCCTGATACGCAGTATTTT. Translation gives CSIADGPDTQYF.

This chain links TRBV4-3 with TRBJ2-1; 7 nucleotides line up with TRBD1. The CDR3 loop spans 16 amino acids. CDR1 and CDR2 from the germline V gene are LGHNA and YSLEER. Trimming took 0 bases from V and 9 from J; bases not matched to a gene: 11. CDR3 sequence reads: CASSQERVKGGGEQFF. CDR3 nucleotides: TGCGCCAGCAGCCAAGAAAGGGTAAAAGGGGGCGGTGAGCAGTTCTTC.

This clonotype was observed a handful of times. The chain recombines TRBV4-3 with TRBJ2-1; D possibly corresponds to TRBD2 (5 bases). CDR1 is LGHNA and CDR2 is YSLEER in the germline V gene. Trimming took off 1 base at V and 8 bases at J, with 18 bases between the two ends. There are 16 residues in the CDR3. CDR3 in amino acids: CASSQARPTSFDEQFF. CDR3 DNA: TGCGCCAGCAGCCAAGCCCGGCCCACTAGTTTCGATGAGCAGTTCTTC.

This clonotype was detected only once. CDR3 amino acids: CASSLSGTAGTEAFF. CDR3 bases: TGTGCCAGCAGTTTATCCGGGACAGCGGGGACTGAAGCTTTCTTT. The chain has TRBV28 and TRBJ1-1, with 7 nucleotides matching TRBD1. Germline V gene data show CDR1 as MDHEN and CDR2 as SYDVKM. The length of the CDR3 is 15 residues. After removal of 1 base from V and 5 bases from J, the junction contained 7 bases not matched to a gene.

The rearrangement joins TRBV7-9 to TRBJ2-1, with D possibly TRBD2 on 5 matching bases. The V end was cut by 1 base, the J end by 6 bases, with 10 bases between. Germline lookup yields CDR1 SEHNR and CDR2 FQNEAQ (reference sequence). This CDR3 is built from 14 residues. The CDR3 DNA reads TGTGCCAGCAGCTTAGACCCCCGGGGCAATGAGCAGTTCTTC. Amino acid sequence: CASSLDPRGNEQFF. The full variable domain, its missing parts supplied by reference TRBV7-9 and TRBJ2-1, is DTGVSQNPRHKITKRGQNVTFRCDPISEHNRLYWYRQTLGQGPEFLTYFQNEAQLEKSRLLSDRFSAERPKGSFSTLEIQRTEQGDSAMYLCASSLDPRGNEQFFGPGTRLTVL.

Only a few counts were recorded for this clonotype. This chain uses TRBV7-9 with TRBJ1-2, with 12 bases fitting TRBD1. The CDR3 contains 15 residues. V shed 4 bases and J 4 bases; nucleotides not matched to a gene: 4. Germline assignment: CDR1 SEHNR and CDR2 FQNEAQ (reference sequence). The CDR3 coding sequence is TGTGCCAGCAGCTCCCGGGGACAGGGGGCCTATGGCTACACCTTC. Translation: CASSSRGQGAYGYTF.

This clonotype appeared a single time. CDR3 bases: TGTGCCAGCAGTGGGGTAGGGGAGCGTTCCTACAATGAGCAGTTCTTC. Protein product: CASSGVGERSYNEQFF. This chain connects TRBV2 to TRBJ2-1; TRBD1 or TRBD2 may be the D gene (5 bases each). This CDR3 is built from 16 residues. V lost 4 bases and J lost 1, with 14 bases in between. Germline V gene sequence: CDR1 SNHLY, CDR2 FYNNEI.

The chain recombines TRBV6-1 with TRBJ2-3; D may be TRBD1 (7 bases). The CDR3 consists of 15 residues. Between the trimmed V and J ends, which lost 6 bases and 0 bases, there was a span of 13 bases. CDR1 is MNHNS and CDR2 is SASEGT in the germline V gene. CDR3 sequence reads: CASRRDSPSTDTQYF. Written as DNA, the CDR3 is TGTGCCAGCAGGCGGGACAGCCCTAGCACAGATACGCAGTATTTT.

As regards this clonotype: Given a much more abundant clone one base away, this may be a read error. The J gene is TRBJ2-4, the V gene TRBV7-2; D might be TRBD1 (6 bases). The CDR3 has 15 residues. In germline, CDR1 is SGHTA, CDR2 FQGNSA. The CDR3 nucleotides are TGTGCCAGCAGCTTAGAATGGGACACTAAAAACATTCGGTACTTC. Protein sequence: CASSLEWDTKNIRYF.

This clonotype was seen only once. The chain is built from TRBV28 and TRBJ2-5; 8 positions agree with TRBD2. The J call may be in error: the DNA end matches TRBJ2-7 better. The CDR3 spans 14 residues. Germline lookup yields CDR1 MDHEN and CDR2 SYDVKM. CDR3 sequence: CASRESGRAYEQYF. Written as DNA, the CDR3 is TGTGCCAGCAGGGAAAGCGGGAGAGCCTACGAGCAGTACTTC.

The CDR3 sequence: CASTPRAGAIQTQFF. CDR3 sequence (DNA): TGCGCCAGCACACCTAGAGCGGGAGCTATACAGACCCAGTTCTTC. This sequence joins TRBV10-2 and TRBJ2-1, with 8 nucleotides matching TRBD2. CDR3 length: 15 residues. Germline V gene sequence: CDR1 WSHSY, CDR2 SAAADI. V trimming: 7 bases; J trimming: 13 bases; junction bases outside the gene matches: 18.

This clonotype showed up just a few times. The rearrangement joins TRBV29-1 to TRBJ2-7; no reliable D call. CDR3 length: 12 amino acids. Looked up from germline, CDR1 is SQVTM and CDR2 is ANQGSEA. V was trimmed by 1 base and J by 6 bases, leaving 10 bases between them. CDR3 amino acids: CSVEVDVAEQYF. Written as DNA, the CDR3 is TGCAGCGTTGAAGTAGACGTCGCCGAGCAGTACTTC.

This clonotype was found a few times. J is TRBJ2-3 and V is TRBV29-1, with D perhaps matching TRBD2 (6 bases). V was clipped by 7 bases and J by 8 bases, with 13 bases between them. This CDR3 contains 11 residues. Germline-derived CDR1 and CDR2 are SQVTM and ANQGSEA. The CDR3 bases are TGCAGCGGGGGGGACGGCGTTACGCAGTATTTT. This translates into CSGGDGVTQYF.

The genes are TRBV7-3 and TRBJ2-3; tentatively, D is TRBD2 (6 bases). This CDR3 has 18 amino acids. Trimming stripped 1 base from V and 6 bases from J, with 23 bases between. The germline gives CDR1 SGHTA, CDR2 FQGTGA. CDR3 in amino acids: CASSLRGGGGGSGDTQYF. The CDR3 nucleotides read TGTGCCAGCAGCTTAAGGGGAGGAGGCGGAGGATCAGGCGATACGCAGTATTTT.

With respect to this clonotype: Its ends do not fully match the called genes, so a read error is possible. The chain links TRBV4-1 to TRBJ2-1; TRBD2 matches 10 bases. The CDR3 has 15 amino acids. CDR1 and CDR2 from the germline V gene are MGHRA and YSYEKL. The chain's CDR3 is CASSPSGSGNNEQLF. CDR3 DNA sequence: TGCGCCAGCAGTCCTAGCGGGAGCGGGAACAATGAGCAGTTATTC.

This clonotype has more than one count but fewer than ten. The J gene is TRBJ2-1, the V gene TRBV6-4, with 14 bases lining up with TRBD2. This CDR3 has 16 amino acids. CDR1 MRHNA and CDR2 SNTAGT come from the germline V gene. Trimming removed 4 bases from V and 4 bases from J; junction bases left unmatched: 3. The CDR3 protein is CASSAGTSGSYNEQFF. CDR3 bases: TGTGCCAGCAGTGCCGGGACTAGCGGGAGTTACAATGAGCAGTTCTTC.

The chain is built from TRBV20-1 and TRBJ2-5; no clear D gene. The length of the CDR3 is 10 residues. Germline V gene lookup returns CDR1 DFQATT and CDR2 SNEGSKA (reference sequence). Trimming shortened V by 4 bases and J by 2 bases, and 2 bases separated the two germline ends. CDR3 sequence reads: CSATQETQYF. CDR3 in DNA: TGCAGTGCTACGCAAGAGACCCAGTACTTC.